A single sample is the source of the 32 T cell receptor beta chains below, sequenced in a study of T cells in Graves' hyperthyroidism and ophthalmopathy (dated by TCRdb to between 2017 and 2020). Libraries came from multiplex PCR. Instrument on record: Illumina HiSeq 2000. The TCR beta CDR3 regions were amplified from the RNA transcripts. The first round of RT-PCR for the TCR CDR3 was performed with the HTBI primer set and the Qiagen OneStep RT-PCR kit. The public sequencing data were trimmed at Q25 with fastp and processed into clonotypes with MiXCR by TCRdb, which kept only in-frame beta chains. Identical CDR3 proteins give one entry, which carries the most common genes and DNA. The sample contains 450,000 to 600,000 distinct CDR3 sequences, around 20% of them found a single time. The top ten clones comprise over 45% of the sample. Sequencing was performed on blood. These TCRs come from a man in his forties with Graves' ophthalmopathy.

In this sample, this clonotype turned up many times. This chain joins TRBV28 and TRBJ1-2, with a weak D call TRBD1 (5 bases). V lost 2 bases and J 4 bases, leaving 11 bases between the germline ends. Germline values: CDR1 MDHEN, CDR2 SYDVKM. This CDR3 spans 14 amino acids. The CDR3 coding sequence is TGTGCCAGCAGTTTAATCGCAGGGATCTATGGCTACACCTTC. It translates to CASSLIAGIYGYTF.

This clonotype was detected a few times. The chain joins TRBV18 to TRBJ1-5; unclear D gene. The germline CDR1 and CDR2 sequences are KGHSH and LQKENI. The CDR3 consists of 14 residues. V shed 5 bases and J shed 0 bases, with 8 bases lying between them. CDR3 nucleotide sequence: TGTGCCAGCTCATCTGAGATTAGCAATCAGCCCCAGCATTTT. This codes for CASSSEISNQPQHF.

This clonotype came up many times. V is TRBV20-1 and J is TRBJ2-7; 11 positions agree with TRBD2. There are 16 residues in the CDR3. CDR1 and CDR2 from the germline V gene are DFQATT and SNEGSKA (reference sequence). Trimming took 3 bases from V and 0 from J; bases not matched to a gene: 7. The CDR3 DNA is TGCAGTGCTAGTCGCCTAGCGGGAGGCATCTCCTACGAGCAGTACTTC. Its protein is CSASRLAGGISYEQYF.

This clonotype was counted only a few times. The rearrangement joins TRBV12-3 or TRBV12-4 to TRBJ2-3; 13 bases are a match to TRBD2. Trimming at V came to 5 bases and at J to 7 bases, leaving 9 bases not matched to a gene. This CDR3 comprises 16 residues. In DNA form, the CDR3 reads TGTGCCAGCAGTGATCCGGGACTAGCGGGACCCAATACGCAGTATTTT. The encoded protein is CASSDPGLAGPNTQYF.

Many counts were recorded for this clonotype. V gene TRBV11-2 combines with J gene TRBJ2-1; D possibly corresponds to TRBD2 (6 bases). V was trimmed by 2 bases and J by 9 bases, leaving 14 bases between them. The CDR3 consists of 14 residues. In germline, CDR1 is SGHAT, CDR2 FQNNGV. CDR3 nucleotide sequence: TGTGCCAGCAGCTTAAGGGGAGGCCGAGTTGAGCAGTTCTTC. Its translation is CASSLRGGRVEQFF.

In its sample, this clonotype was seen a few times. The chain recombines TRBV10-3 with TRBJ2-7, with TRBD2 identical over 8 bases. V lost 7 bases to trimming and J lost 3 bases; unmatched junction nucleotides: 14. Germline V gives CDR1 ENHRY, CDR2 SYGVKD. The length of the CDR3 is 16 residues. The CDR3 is CAIKREGREGDYEQYF. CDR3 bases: TGTGCCATCAAACGGGAAGGACGGGAGGGGGACTACGAGCAGTACTTC.

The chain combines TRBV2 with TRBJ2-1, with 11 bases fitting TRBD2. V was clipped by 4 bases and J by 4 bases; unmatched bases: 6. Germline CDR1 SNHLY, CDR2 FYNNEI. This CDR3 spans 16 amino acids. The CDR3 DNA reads TGTGCCAGCAGTGGTAGCGGGGGGGCCCCATACAATGAGCAGTTCTTC. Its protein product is CASSGSGGAPYNEQFF.

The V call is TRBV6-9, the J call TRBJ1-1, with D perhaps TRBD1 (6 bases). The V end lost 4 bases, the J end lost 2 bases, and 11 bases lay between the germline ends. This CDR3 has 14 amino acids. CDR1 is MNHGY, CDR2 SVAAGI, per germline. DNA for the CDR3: TGTGCCAGCAGTTTCTCGGACAGAAACACTGAAGCTTTCTTT. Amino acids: CASSFSDRNTEAFF.

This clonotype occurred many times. CDR3 sequence: CAWSHNRPNTEAFF. The CDR3 coding sequence is TGTGCCTGGAGCCACAACAGGCCGAACACTGAAGCTTTCTTT. The chain couples TRBV30 to TRBJ1-1; tentative D call: TRBD1 (5 bases). Germline V gene sequence: CDR1 GTSNPN, CDR2 SVGIG (reference sequence). The CDR3 runs to 14 residues. V lost 3 bases to trimming and J lost 1 base, with 12 bases between them.

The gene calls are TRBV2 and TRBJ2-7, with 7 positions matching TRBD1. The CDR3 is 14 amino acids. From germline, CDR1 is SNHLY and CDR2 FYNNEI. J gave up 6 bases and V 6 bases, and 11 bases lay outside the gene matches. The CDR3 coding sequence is TGTGCCAGCAGCCCAGACAGGGATGTAAGCGAGCAGTACTTC. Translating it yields CASSPDRDVSEQYF.

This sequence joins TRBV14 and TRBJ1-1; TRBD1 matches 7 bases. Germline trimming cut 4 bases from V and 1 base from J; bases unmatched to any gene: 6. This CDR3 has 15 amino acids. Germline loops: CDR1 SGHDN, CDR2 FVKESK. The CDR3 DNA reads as TGTGCCAGCAGCCCCTGGAGGGGGCGGAACACTGAAGCTTTCTTT. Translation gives CASSPWRGRNTEAFF.

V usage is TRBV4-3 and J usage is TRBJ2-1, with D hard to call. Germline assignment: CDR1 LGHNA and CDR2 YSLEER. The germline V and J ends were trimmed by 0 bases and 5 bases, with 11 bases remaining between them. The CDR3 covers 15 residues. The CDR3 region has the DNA TGCGCCAGCAGCCAAGATCTGAAGGGCCACAATGAGCAGTTCTTC. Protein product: CASSQDLKGHNEQFF.

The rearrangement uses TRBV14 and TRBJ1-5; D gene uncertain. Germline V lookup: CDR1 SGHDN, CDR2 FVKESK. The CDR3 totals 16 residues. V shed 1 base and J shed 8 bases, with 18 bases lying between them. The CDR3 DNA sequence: TGTGCCAGCAGCCAAGCAAACACCCTAGGGAATAAGCCCCAGCATTTT. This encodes CASSQANTLGNKPQHF.

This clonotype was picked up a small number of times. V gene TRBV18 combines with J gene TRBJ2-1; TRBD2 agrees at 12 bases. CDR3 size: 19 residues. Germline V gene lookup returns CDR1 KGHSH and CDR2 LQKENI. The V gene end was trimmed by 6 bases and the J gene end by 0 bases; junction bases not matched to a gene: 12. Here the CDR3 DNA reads TGTGCCAGCTCTCGCGGCAGGACTAGCGGGATAAGCTCCTACAATGAGCAGTTCTTC. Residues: CASSRGRTSGISSYNEQFF. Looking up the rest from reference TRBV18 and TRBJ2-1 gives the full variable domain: NAGVMQNPRHLVRRRGQEARLRCSPMKGHSHVYWYRQLPEEGLKFMVYLQKENIIDESGMPKERFSAEFPKEGPSILRIQQVVRGDSAAYFCASSRGRTSGISSYNEQFFGPGTRLTVL.

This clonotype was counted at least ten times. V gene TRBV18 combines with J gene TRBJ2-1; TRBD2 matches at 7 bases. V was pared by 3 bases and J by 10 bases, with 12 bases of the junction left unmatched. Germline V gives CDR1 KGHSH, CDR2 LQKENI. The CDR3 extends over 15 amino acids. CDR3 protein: CASSPPTGGRGEQFF. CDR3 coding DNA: TGTGCCAGCTCACCTCCAACGGGAGGTCGGGGGGAGCAGTTCTTC.

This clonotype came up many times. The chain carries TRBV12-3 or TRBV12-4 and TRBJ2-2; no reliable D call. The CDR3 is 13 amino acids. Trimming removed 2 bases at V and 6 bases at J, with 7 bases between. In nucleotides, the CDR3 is TGTGCCAGCAGTTTATATGGCGCCGGGGAGCTGTTTTTT. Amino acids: CASSLYGAGELFF.

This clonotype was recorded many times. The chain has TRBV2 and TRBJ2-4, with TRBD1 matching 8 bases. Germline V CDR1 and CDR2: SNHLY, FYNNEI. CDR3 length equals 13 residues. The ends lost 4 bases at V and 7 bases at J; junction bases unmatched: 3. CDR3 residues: CASSGTGNNIQYF. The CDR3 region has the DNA TGTGCCAGCAGTGGGACAGGGAATAACATTCAGTACTTC.

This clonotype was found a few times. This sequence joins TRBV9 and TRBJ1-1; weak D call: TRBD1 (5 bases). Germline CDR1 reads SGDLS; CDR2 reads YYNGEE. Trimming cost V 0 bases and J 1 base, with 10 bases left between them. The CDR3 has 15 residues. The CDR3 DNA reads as TGTGCCAGCAGCGTAGTGCCAGGGAGGAACACTGAAGCTTTCTTT. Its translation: CASSVVPGRNTEAFF.

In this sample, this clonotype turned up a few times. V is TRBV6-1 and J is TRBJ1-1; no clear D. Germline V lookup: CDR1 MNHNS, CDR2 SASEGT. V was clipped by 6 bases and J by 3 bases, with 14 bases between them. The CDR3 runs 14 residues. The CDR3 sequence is CASSNPDKYTEAFF. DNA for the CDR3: TGTGCCAGCAGCAATCCAGACAAGTACACTGAAGCTTTCTTT.

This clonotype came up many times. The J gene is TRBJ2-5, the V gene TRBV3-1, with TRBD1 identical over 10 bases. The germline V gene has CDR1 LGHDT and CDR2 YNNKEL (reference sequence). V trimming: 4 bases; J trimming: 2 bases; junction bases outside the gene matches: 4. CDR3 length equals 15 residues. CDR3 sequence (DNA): TGTGCCAGCAGCCCCCTGGGACAGGGGCAAGAGACCCAGTACTTC. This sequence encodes CASSPLGQGQETQYF.

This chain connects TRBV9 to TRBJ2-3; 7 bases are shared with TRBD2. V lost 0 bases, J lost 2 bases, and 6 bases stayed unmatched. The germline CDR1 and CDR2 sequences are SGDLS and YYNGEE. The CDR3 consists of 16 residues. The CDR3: CASSVAPAGTTDTQYF. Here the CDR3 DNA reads TGTGCCAGCAGCGTAGCTCCAGCGGGGACCACAGATACGCAGTATTTT. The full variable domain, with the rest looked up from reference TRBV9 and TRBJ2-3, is DSGVTQTPKHLITATGQRVTLRCSPRSGDLSVYWYQQSLDQGLQFLIQYYNGEERAKGNILERFSAQQFPDLHSELNLSSLELGDSALYFCASSVAPAGTTDTQYFGPGTRLTVL.

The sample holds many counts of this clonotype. CDR3 protein: CASSSYSGGAGGELFF. In DNA, the CDR3 is TGTGCCAGCAGCTCGTATAGCGGGGGGGCCGGCGGGGAGCTGTTTTTT. The V and J genes are TRBV7-3 and TRBJ2-2, with TRBD2 matching 11 bases. This CDR3 comprises 16 residues. CDR1 is SGHTA and CDR2 is FQGTGA in the germline V gene. V lost 4 bases, J lost 7 bases, and 8 bases stayed unmatched.

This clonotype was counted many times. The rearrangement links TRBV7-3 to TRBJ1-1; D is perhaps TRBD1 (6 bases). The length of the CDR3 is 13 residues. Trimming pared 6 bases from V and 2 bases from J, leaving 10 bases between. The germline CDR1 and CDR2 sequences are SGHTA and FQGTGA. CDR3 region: CASSGQPNTEAFF. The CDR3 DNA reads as TGTGCCAGCAGTGGACAGCCAAACACTGAAGCTTTCTTT.

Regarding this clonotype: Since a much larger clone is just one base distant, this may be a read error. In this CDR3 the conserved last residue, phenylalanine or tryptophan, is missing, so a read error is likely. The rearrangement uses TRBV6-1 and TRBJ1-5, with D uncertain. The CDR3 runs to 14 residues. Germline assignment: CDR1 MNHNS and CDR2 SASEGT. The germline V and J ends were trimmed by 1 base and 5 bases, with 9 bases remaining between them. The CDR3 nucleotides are TGTGCCAGCAGTGAAGGAGGAAACGATCAGCCCCAGCATCTT. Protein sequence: CASSEGGNDQPQHL.

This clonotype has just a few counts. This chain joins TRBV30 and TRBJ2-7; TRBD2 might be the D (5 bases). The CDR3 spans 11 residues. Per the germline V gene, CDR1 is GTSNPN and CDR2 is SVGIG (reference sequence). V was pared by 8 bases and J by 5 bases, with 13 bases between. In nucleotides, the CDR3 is TGTGCCGGAACCCAGGAGGACGAGCAGTACTTC. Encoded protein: CAGTQEDEQYF.

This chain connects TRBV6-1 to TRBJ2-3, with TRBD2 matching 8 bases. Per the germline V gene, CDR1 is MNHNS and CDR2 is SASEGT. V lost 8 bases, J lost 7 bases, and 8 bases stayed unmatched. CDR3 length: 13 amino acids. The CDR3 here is CASSGLVQHTQYF. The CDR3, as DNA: TGTGCCAGCTCGGGACTAGTCCAGCATACGCAGTATTTT.

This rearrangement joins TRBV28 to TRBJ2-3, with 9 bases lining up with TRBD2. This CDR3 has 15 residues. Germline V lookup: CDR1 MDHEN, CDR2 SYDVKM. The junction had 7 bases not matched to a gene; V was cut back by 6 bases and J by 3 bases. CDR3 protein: CASSLSGSGTDTQYF. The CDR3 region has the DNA TGTGCCAGCAGCCTTAGCGGGAGTGGGACAGATACGCAGTATTTT.

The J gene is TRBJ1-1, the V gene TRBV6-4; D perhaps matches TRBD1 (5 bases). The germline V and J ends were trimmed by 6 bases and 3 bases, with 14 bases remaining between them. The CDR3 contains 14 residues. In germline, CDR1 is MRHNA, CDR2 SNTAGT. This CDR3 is CASSGARRYTEAFF. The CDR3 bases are TGTGCCAGCAGCGGGGCCCGGAGGTACACTGAAGCTTTCTTT.

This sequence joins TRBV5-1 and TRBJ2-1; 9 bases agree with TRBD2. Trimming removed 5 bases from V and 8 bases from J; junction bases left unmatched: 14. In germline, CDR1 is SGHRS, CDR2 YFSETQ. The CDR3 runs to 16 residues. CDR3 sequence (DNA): TGCGCCAGCAGTCCCTCATTTGGCGGGGGGGCCTATGAGCAGTTCTTC. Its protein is CASSPSFGGGAYEQFF.

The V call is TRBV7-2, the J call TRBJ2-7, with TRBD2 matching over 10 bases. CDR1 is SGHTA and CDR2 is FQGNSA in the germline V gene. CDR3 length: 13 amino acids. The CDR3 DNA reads TGTGCAGCACGGACTAGCGGCACCTACGAGCAGTACTTC. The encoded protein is CAARTSGTYEQYF. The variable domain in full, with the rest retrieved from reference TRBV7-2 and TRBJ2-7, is GAGVSQSPSNKVTEKGKDVELRCDPISGHTALYWYRQSLGQGLEFLIYFQGNSAPDKSGLPSDRFSAERTGGSVSTLTIQRTQQEDSAVYLCAARTSGTYEQYFGPGTRLTVT.

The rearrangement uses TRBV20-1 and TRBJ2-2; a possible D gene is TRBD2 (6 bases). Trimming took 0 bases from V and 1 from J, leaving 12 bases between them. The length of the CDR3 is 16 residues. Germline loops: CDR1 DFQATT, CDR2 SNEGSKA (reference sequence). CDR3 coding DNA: TGCAGTGCTAGAGATTTGCGGGGATTGAACACCGGGGAGCTGTTTTTT. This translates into CSARDLRGLNTGELFF.

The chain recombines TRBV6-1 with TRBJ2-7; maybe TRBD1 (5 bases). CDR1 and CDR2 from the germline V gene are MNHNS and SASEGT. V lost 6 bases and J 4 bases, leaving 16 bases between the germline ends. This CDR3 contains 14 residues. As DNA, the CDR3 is TGTGCCAGCAGAGCCCCCGAGACAGAGTACGAGCAGTACTTC. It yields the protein CASRAPETEYEQYF.